The clone carrying this T cell receptor beta chain was observed a few times. Its antigen is undetermined. Ophthalmopathy patients had Clinical Activity Score at least 3, NOSPECS grade at least 4, duration under 3 months. PBMCs came from 10 ml fresh peripheral blood. The sample comes from a study of T cells in Graves' hyperthyroidism and ophthalmopathy. The V gene's germline CDR1 is MDHEN and CDR2 SYDVKM. The CDR3 totals 15 residues. V shed 5 bases, J shed 7 bases, and the junction held 13 bases outside the gene matches. What was amplified from RNA transcripts were TCR beta CDR3 regions. The HTBI primer set was used in a first-round RT-PCR of the TCR CDR3. A single record per CDR3 protein comes from TCRdb applying MiXCR to the multiplex PCR reads. The data contain about 500,000 distinct CDR3 sequences, roughly 16% of them seen just once; the ten biggest clones take up about 29%. Overall study findings and caveats: Ophthalmopathy, which appeared later, was predicted by the model a median about 6 months before onset. Most thyroid clonotypes with frequency above 0.001 were detected in blood.

The receptor's source is a woman in her twenties or thirties with Graves' ophthalmopathy. This chain joins TRBV28 and TRBJ1-2; 7 bases align to TRBD1. The sample was blood. CDR3 sequence reads: CASSLGGRDPLGYTF. CDR3 bases: TGTGCCAGCAGTCTAGGGGGCAGGGACCCACTTGGCTACACCTTC.